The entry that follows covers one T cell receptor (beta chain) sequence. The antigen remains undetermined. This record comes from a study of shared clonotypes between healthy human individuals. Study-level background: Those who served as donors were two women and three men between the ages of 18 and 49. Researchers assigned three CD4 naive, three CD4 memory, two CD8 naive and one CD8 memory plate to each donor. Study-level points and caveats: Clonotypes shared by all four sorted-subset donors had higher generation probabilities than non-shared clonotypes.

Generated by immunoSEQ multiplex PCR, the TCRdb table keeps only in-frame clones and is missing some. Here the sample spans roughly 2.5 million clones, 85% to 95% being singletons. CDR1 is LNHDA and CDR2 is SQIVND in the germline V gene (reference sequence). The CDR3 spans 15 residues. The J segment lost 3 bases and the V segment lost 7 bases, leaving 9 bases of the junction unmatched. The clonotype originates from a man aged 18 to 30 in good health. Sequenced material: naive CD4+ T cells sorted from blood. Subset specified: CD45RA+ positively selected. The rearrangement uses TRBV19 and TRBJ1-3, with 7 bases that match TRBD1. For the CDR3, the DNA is TGTGCCAGTACCACAACAGGGGCCGGTGGAAACACCATATATTTT. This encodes CASTTTGAGGNTIYF. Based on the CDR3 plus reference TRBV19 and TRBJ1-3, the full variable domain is DGGITQSPKYLFRKEGQNVTLSCEQNLNHDAMYWYRQDPGQGLRLIYYSQIVNDFQKGDIAEGYSVSREKKESFPLTVTSAQKNPTAFYLCASTTTGAGGNTIYFGEGSWLTVV.